These 15 T cell receptor beta chains came from one sample sequenced in a study of response to subunit inactivated influenza vaccine. TCRdb independently ran MiXCR on the RT-PCR reads; one entry per CDR3 protein. The data show some 550,000 distinct CDR3 sequences, approximately 24% seen once. These data are also associated with another study on T cells expressing NK-cell markers. That investigation notes: Template switching by 5'RACE with UMIs generated the TCR beta cDNA.

Sequencing used CD4+ T cells sorted from PBMCs, obtained 11 to 12 days after vaccination. The receptors here all came from a man aged 45-60 years who received an inactivated influenza vaccine.

The rearrangement uses TRBV29-1 and TRBJ2-5, with D possibly TRBD1 on 5 matching bases. The CDR3 consists of 15 residues. V was cut by 0 bases and J by 4 bases, with 15 bases left in between. Germline assignment: CDR1 SQVTM and CDR2 ANQGSEA. CDR3 DNA sequence: TGCAGCGTTGAAGATGGAAGACAGCCCGGAGAGACCCAGTACTTC. Translating it yields CSVEDGRQPGETQYF.

The chain is built from TRBV5-1 and TRBJ1-4, with a tentative D call TRBD1 (5 bases). Germline V gives CDR1 SGHRS, CDR2 YFSETQ. This CDR3 is 15 amino acids long. Trimming cost V 0 bases and J 8 bases, with 14 bases left between them. The DNA for the CDR3 is TGCGCCAGCAGCTTGGCCTTGGGGGAGAAAGAAAAACTGTTTTTT. It encodes CASSLALGEKEKLFF.

The chain carries TRBV11-2 and TRBJ2-2, with 10 positions matching TRBD2. Germline CDR1 and CDR2: SGHAT and FQNNGV. Trimming at V came to 5 bases and at J to 4 bases, leaving 7 bases not matched to a gene. CDR3 length: 16 amino acids. Here the CDR3 DNA reads TGTGCCAGCAGCCGGATGGGGACTAGCGTCACCGGGGAGCTGTTTTTT. Encoded protein: CASSRMGTSVTGELFF.

This clonotype was counted between two and nine times. The V gene is TRBV27, the J gene TRBJ2-1; 10 nucleotides agree with TRBD2. V lost 3 bases and J lost 9; bases outside the gene matches: 8. The CDR3 runs to 15 residues. Germline-derived CDR1 and CDR2 are MNHEY and SMNVEV (reference sequence). The CDR3: CASSFTGTSDSEQFF. The DNA of the CDR3 is TGTGCCAGCAGTTTTACCGGGACTAGCGATTCTGAGCAGTTCTTC.

The chain uses TRBV12-3 or TRBV12-4 and TRBJ2-5, with unresolved D. This CDR3 has 13 amino acids. Trimming removed 5 bases at V and 5 bases at J, with 12 bases between. CDR3 bases: TGTGCCAGCAGTACCTCGGACCGGGAGACCCAGTACTTC. It translates to CASSTSDRETQYF.

The rearrangement joins TRBV7-9 to TRBJ2-7, with D unresolved. The CDR3 runs 17 residues. The germline V gene encodes CDR1 SEHNR and CDR2 FQNEAQ (reference sequence). Trimming pared 5 bases from V and 0 bases from J, leaving 20 bases between. The CDR3 spells CASSTTVGKTRSYEQYF. CDR3 nucleotides: TGTGCCAGCAGCACGACCGTTGGTAAGACCCGCTCCTACGAGCAGTACTTC.

The gene calls are TRBV7-2 and TRBJ2-7, with TRBD2 matching over 8 bases. Per the germline V gene, CDR1 is SGHTA and CDR2 is FQGNSA. V lost 5 bases to trimming and J lost 7 bases; unmatched junction nucleotides: 7. The CDR3 extends over 13 amino acids. This CDR3 reads CASSPWTSQEQYF. The CDR3, as DNA: TGTGCCAGCAGCCCCTGGACTAGCCAAGAGCAGTACTTC.

The gene calls are TRBV6-5 and TRBJ1-6; D is possibly TRBD1 (5 bases). Germline lookup yields CDR1 MNHEY and CDR2 SVGAGI. V lost 0 bases and J 0 bases, leaving 9 bases between the germline ends. The CDR3 loop spans 17 amino acids. CDR3 DNA sequence: TGTGCCAGCAGTTACTCGGGGGATAGCTCCTATAATTCACCCCTCCACTTT. It translates to CASSYSGDSSYNSPLHF.

The chain has TRBV18 and TRBJ2-1; TRBD2 is a possible D gene (6 bases). Germline CDR1 is KGHSH and CDR2 is LQKENI. The CDR3 is made up of 17 amino acids. The germline V and J ends were trimmed by 2 bases and 7 bases, with 21 bases remaining between them. DNA for the CDR3: TGTGCCAGCTCACCAAAACCCGGGACCATCGGAGGGAATGAGCAGTTCTTC. Its translation: CASSPKPGTIGGNEQFF.

V is TRBV12-3 or TRBV12-4 and J is TRBJ1-1; 7 bases match TRBD1. The CDR3 runs 15 residues. V was pared by 6 bases and J by 2 bases, with 9 bases of the junction left unmatched. The CDR3 bases are TGTGCCAGCAGCCGGGGACAGTATAGAAACACTGAAGCTTTCTTT. It codes for CASSRGQYRNTEAFF.

The CDR3 loop is CASSKRTGGMNTEAFF. In DNA, the CDR3 is TGTGCCAGTAGTAAACGGACAGGGGGAATGAACACTGAAGCTTTCTTT. The chain joins TRBV19 to TRBJ1-1, with 10 bases aligning to TRBD1. The CDR3 consists of 16 residues. Germline CDR1 is LNHDA and CDR2 is SQIVND (reference sequence). V was pared by 4 bases and J by 0 bases, with 5 bases of the junction left unmatched. Full variable domain (missing parts from reference TRBV19 and TRBJ1-1): DGGITQSPKYLFRKEGQNVTLSCEQNLNHDAMYWYRQDPGQGLRLIYYSQIVNDFQKGDIAEGYSVSREKKESFPLTVTSAQKNPTAFYLCASSKRTGGMNTEAFFGQGTRLTVV.

The chain links TRBV7-2 to TRBJ2-3; D may be TRBD1 (5 bases). The length of the CDR3 is 16 residues. Trimming took 4 bases from V and 0 from J, leaving 14 bases between them. In germline, CDR1 is SGHTA, CDR2 FQGNSA. The CDR3 nucleotides are TGTGCCAGCAGCTCACAGGTCGGTTTTAGCACAGATACGCAGTATTTT. Its protein is CASSSQVGFSTDTQYF.

The chain uses TRBV12-3 or TRBV12-4 and TRBJ2-7; D unclear. With 2 bases removed from V and 4 bases from J, the gap between germline ends came to 9 bases. The length of the CDR3 is 13 residues. For the CDR3, the DNA is TGTGCCAGCAGTTTAATAGGGCAGTACGAGCAGTACTTC. Translation: CASSLIGQYEQYF.

This clonotype was seen a single time. This chain uses TRBV4-2 with TRBJ2-7; D is undetermined. V lost 3 bases and J 0 bases, leaving 15 bases between the germline ends. This CDR3 comprises 16 residues. The germline V gene encodes CDR1 LGHNA and CDR2 YNFKEQ. The CDR3 loop is CASSQMAPAGSYEQYF. CDR3 nucleotides: TGTGCCAGCAGCCAGATGGCACCCGCAGGCTCCTACGAGCAGTACTTC.

The chain links TRBV7-2 to TRBJ1-5; D gene ambiguous. Deletions cut 4 bases from V and 10 bases from J, with 11 bases between. The CDR3 runs to 12 residues. Per the germline V gene, CDR1 is SGHTA and CDR2 is FQGNSA. In DNA, the CDR3 is TGTGCCAGCAGCTCCCTCGGCATCCCCCAGCATTTT. It translates to CASSSLGIPQHF.